This record covers a single T cell receptor beta chain. The same CDR3 is also encoded by other DNA sequences in this sample. This sample was included in a study of blood T cell repertoires in COVID-19. The CDR3 contains 12 residues. V shed 7 bases and J 1 base; nucleotides not matched to a gene: 1. CDR1 is SQVTM and CDR2 is ANQGSEA in the germline V gene. Sequencing used immunoSEQ multiplex PCR; TCRdb keeps in-frame clones, though not all of them. The table has under 60,000 clones, 90% seen once. This sequence joins TRBV29-1 and TRBJ2-3, with 8 bases aligning to TRBD1. This receptor was identified in a human donor in a cohort sampled during active COVID-19. The sample consisted of peripheral blood. In DNA, the CDR3 is TGCAGCGCGGACAGGGGCACAGATACGCAGTATTTT. The encoded protein is CSADRGTDTQYF.